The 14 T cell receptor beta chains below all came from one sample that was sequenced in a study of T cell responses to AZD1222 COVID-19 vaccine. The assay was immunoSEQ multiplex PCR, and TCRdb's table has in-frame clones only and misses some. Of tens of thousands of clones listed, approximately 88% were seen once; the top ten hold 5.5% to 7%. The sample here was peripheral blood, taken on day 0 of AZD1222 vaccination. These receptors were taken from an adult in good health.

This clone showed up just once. CDR3: CASSQTGQGDYGYTF. The CDR3 DNA reads as TGTGCCAGTAGCCAAACAGGACAGGGGGACTATGGCTACACCTTC. V and J are TRBV19 and TRBJ1-2, with 10 bases matching TRBD1. This CDR3 has 15 residues. Germline CDR1 reads LNHDA; CDR2 reads SQIVND (reference sequence). V lost 6 bases and J lost 3; bases outside the gene matches: 7.

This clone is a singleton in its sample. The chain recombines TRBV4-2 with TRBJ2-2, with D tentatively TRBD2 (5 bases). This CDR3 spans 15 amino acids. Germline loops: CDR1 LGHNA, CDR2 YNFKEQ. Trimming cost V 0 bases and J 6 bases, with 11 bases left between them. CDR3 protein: CASSQDNGGAGELFF. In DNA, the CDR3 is TGTGCCAGCAGCCAAGACAACGGAGGTGCCGGGGAGCTGTTTTTT.

CDR3 residues: CASSAGPSGTAYEQYF. The CDR3 nucleotides read TGTGCCAGCAGTGCGGGGCCTAGCGGGACAGCCTACGAGCAGTACTTC. The rearrangement joins TRBV6-1 to TRBJ2-7; TRBD2 matches 9 bases. V shed 4 bases and J 2 bases; nucleotides not matched to a gene: 9. Germline V gene data show CDR1 as MNHNS and CDR2 as SASEGT. The CDR3 loop spans 16 amino acids.

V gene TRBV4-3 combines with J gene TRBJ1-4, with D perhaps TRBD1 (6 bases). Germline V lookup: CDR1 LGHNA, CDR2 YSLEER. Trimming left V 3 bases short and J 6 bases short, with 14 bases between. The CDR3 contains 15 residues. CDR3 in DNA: TGCGCCAGCAGCCAGGTCACGGGGGGCCATGAAAAACTGTTTTTT. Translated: CASSQVTGGHEKLFF.

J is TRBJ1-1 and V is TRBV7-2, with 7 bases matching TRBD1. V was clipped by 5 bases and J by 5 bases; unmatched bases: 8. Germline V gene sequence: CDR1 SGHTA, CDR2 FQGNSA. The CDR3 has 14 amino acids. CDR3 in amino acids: CASSTYRGGTEAFF. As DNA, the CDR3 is TGTGCCAGCAGCACGTACAGGGGAGGTACTGAAGCTTTCTTT.

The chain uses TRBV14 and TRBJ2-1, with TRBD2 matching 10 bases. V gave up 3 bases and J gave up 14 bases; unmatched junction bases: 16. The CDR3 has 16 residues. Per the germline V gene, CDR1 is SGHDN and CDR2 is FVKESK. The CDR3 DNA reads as TGTGCCAGCAGCCATGGCCCGGGACTAGCGCTTCTAGTGGAGTTCTTC. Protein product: CASSHGPGLALLVEFF.

In DNA, the CDR3 is TGTGCCAGCAGTTTGGGGAACGCAGATACGCAGTATTTT. Protein sequence: CASSLGNADTQYF. This chain uses TRBV12-3 or TRBV12-4 with TRBJ2-3; D unresolved. The germline V and J ends were trimmed by 3 bases and 4 bases, with 8 bases remaining between them. The CDR3 has 13 residues.

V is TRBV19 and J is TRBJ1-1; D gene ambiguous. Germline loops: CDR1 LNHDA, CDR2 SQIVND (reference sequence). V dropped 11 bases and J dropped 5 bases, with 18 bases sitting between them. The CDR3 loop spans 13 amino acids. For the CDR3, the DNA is TGTGCCGTCTCGGATCCCGGACGAACTGAAGCTTTCTTT. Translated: CAVSDPGRTEAFF. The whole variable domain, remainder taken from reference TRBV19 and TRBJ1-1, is DGGITQSPKYLFRKEGQNVTLSCEQNLNHDAMYWYRQDPGQGLRLIYYSQIVNDFQKGDIAEGYSVSREKKESFPLTVTSAQKNPTAFYLCAVSDPGRTEAFFGQGTRLTVV.

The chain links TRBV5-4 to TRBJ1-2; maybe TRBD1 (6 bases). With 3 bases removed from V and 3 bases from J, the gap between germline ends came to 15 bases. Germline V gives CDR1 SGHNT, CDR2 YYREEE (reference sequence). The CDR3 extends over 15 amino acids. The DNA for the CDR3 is TGTGCCAGCAGCTCCGGGGGGGCCTCGGACTATGGCTACACCTTC. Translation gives CASSSGGASDYGYTF. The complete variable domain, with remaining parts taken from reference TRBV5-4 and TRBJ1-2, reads ETGVTQSPTHLIKTRGQQVTLRCSSQSGHNTVSWYQQALGQGPQFIFQYYREEENGRGNFPPRFSGLQFPNYSSELNVNALELDDSALYLCASSSGGASDYGYTFGSGTRLTVV.

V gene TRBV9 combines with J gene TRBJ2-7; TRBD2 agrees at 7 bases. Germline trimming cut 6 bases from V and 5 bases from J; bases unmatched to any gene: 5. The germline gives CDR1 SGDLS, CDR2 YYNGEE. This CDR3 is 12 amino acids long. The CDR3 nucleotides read TGTGCCAGCAACTCGGGGGGAGACGAGCAGTACTTC. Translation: CASNSGGDEQYF.

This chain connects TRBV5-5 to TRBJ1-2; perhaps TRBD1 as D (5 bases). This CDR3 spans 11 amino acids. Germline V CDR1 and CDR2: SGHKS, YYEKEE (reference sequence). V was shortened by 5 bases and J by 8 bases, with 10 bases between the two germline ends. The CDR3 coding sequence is TGTGCCAGCAGTTCGGGGGTAGGCTACACCTTC. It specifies CASSSGVGYTF.

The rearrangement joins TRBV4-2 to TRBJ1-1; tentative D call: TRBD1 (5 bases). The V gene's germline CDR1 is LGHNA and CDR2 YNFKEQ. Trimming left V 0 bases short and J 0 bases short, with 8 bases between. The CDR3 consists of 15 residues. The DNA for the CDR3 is TGTGCCAGCAGCCAAGATGGGACCGTGAACACTGAAGCTTTCTTT. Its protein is CASSQDGTVNTEAFF.

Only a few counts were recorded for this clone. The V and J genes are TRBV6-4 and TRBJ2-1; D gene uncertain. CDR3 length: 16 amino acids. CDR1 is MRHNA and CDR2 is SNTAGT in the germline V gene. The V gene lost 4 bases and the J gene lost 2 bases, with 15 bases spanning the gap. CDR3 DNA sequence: TGTGCCAGCAGTGGGTATGCCCCTAGTACCTACAATGAGCAGTTCTTC. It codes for CASSGYAPSTYNEQFF.

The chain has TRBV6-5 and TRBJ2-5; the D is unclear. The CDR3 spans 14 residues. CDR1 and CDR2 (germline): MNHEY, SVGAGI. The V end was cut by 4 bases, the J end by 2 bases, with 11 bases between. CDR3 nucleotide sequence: TGTGCCAGCAGTTTTGGGCCACGACAAGAGACCCAGTACTTC. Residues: CASSFGPRQETQYF.